One sample yielded the 25 T cell receptor beta chains listed below, sequenced in a study of post-analysis software for immune sequencing data. Study-level results: TRBV5-6, TRBV5-1 and TRBV20-1 belonged to a set of about five TRBV segments that were more frequent in patients than controls.

Unique molecular identifiers were built into the TCR beta cDNA libraries. From the PCR reads, TCRdb called clonotypes with MiXCR, one entry per CDR3 protein. The sample has fewer than 550,000 distinct CDR3 sequences, 30% to 40% seen once. No cognate antigen is known for these TCRs. The specimen was blood. The source of these receptors is a girl aged 2-17 years with multiple sclerosis.

This rearrangement joins TRBV25-1 to TRBJ2-1; no clear D gene. V was shortened by 11 bases and J by 1 base, with 6 bases between the two germline ends. The V gene's germline CDR1 is MGHDK and CDR2 SYGVNS. The CDR3 contains 11 residues. The CDR3 nucleotides read TGTGCCGTCTCTTCCTACAATGAGCAGTTCTTC. Its protein is CAVSSYNEQFF.

This chain uses TRBV20-1 with TRBJ1-5; the match to TRBD1 covers 9 bases. In germline, CDR1 is DFQATT, CDR2 SNEGSKA (reference sequence). V dropped 6 bases and J dropped 6; count of bases not matched to a gene: 6. This CDR3 is 13 amino acids long. The CDR3 spells CSAKGQGGQPQHF. As DNA, the CDR3 is TGCAGTGCCAAGGGACAGGGCGGTCAGCCCCAGCATTTT.

In this sample, this clonotype turned up a few times. V and J are TRBV7-9 and TRBJ1-6; D not resolved. The CDR3 runs 14 residues. Looked up from germline, CDR1 is SEHNR and CDR2 is FQNEAQ (reference sequence). With 1 base removed from V and 8 bases from J, the gap between germline ends came to 9 bases. The CDR3, as DNA: TGTGCCAGCAGCTTAGTAGGGATCGATTCACCCCTCCACTTT. Amino acid sequence: CASSLVGIDSPLHF.

Regarding this clonotype: The germline gene is not matched at one end of the junction; a read error may be the cause. The chain employs TRBV9 and TRBJ1-5, with D hard to call. The CDR3 has 14 amino acids. From germline, CDR1 is SGDLS and CDR2 YYNGEE. This CDR3 reads CAGSVDRAGQPQHF. CDR3 in DNA: TGTGCCGGCAGCGTAGACCGGGCCGGTCAGCCCCAGCATTTT.

This clonotype was detected a few times. V gene TRBV6-1 combines with J gene TRBJ2-5, with a weak D call TRBD1 (5 bases). CDR1 and CDR2 (germline): MNHNS, SASEGT. This CDR3 spans 15 amino acids. The germline V and J ends were trimmed by 0 bases and 11 bases, with 19 bases remaining between them. For the CDR3, the DNA is TGTGCCAGCAGTGAAGCGATCACAGGATTTGTGGAGCAGTACTTC. It yields the protein CASSEAITGFVEQYF.

The chain is built from TRBV12-3 or TRBV12-4 and TRBJ2-3; D unresolved. The germline V and J ends were trimmed by 2 bases and 2 bases, with 5 bases remaining between them. This CDR3 has 13 residues. The CDR3 reads CASSLQTTDTQYF. As DNA, the CDR3 is TGTGCCAGCAGTTTACAGACCACAGATACGCAGTATTTT.

The J gene is TRBJ2-3, the V gene TRBV9, with 14 bases aligning to TRBD2. This CDR3 is built from 16 residues. CDR1 is SGDLS and CDR2 is YYNGEE in the germline V gene. The J segment lost 6 bases and the V segment lost 4 bases, leaving 7 bases of the junction unmatched. As DNA, the CDR3 is TGTGCCAGCAGCCCGAGGACTAGCGGGGGGTCGGATACGCAGTATTTT. Translated, it gives CASSPRTSGGSDTQYF.

The chain combines TRBV29-1 with TRBJ1-1; D is unclear. Looked up from germline, CDR1 is SQVTM and CDR2 is ANQGSEA. Trimming stripped 4 bases from V and 4 bases from J, with 10 bases between. The CDR3 runs to 12 residues. CDR3: CSVVSEATEAFF. The CDR3 nucleotides are TGCAGCGTTGTTTCAGAGGCCACTGAAGCTTTCTTT.

In its sample, this clonotype was seen many times. CDR3 sequence reads: CASTPRGDQETQYF. For the CDR3, the DNA is TGTGCCAGCACCCCAAGAGGAGACCAAGAGACCCAGTACTTC. The chain has TRBV3-1 and TRBJ2-5, with D uncertain. V was trimmed by 7 bases and J by 0 bases, leaving 12 bases between them. Germline V lookup: CDR1 LGHDT, CDR2 YNNKEL (reference sequence). CDR3 size: 14 residues.

This clonotype was counted many times. V is TRBV29-1 and J is TRBJ2-5, with D perhaps TRBD1 or TRBD2 (5 bases each). Deletions cut 6 bases from V and 1 base from J, with 12 bases between. Germline assignment: CDR1 SQVTM and CDR2 ANQGSEA. CDR3 length equals 13 residues. The CDR3: CSVPGPSQETQYF. The DNA of the CDR3 is TGCAGCGTACCGGGACCCAGCCAAGAGACCCAGTACTTC.

This clonotype was counted between two and nine times. V gene TRBV7-2 combines with J gene TRBJ2-1, with D possibly being TRBD1 (6 bases). This CDR3 contains 15 residues. V shed 5 bases and J shed 8 bases, with 19 bases lying between them. The V gene's germline CDR1 is SGHTA and CDR2 FQGNSA. CDR3 residues: CASSLEQGRRDEQFF. The CDR3 DNA sequence: TGTGCCAGCAGCCTAGAACAGGGACGGCGGGATGAGCAGTTCTTC.

This clonotype was counted only a few times. This chain uses TRBV5-1 with TRBJ1-2; D unclear. Trimming took 0 bases from V and 5 from J, leaving 11 bases between them. The CDR3 totals 14 residues. Per germline, CDR1 SGHRS and CDR2 YFSETQ. The CDR3 coding sequence is TGCGCCAGCAGCTTGGACCCTACCCGGTATGGCTACACCTTC. Translation gives CASSLDPTRYGYTF.

This clonotype was recorded only once. The chain combines TRBV10-3 with TRBJ2-3, with 9 bases lining up with TRBD2. Germline V gene lookup returns CDR1 ENHRY and CDR2 SYGVKD. V lost 6 bases, J lost 2 bases, and 9 bases stayed unmatched. The CDR3 is 16 residues long. CDR3 coding DNA: TGTGCCATCAGGGGGGAGCGGGGGGCCCACACAGATACGCAGTATTTT. This codes for CAIRGERGAHTDTQYF.

The chain uses TRBV7-3 and TRBJ2-1, with 9 bases aligning to TRBD2. Germline V gives CDR1 SGHTA, CDR2 FQGTGA. After removal of 1 base from V and 13 bases from J, the junction contained 5 bases not matched to a gene. The CDR3 spans 13 residues. CDR3 loop: CASSLNGGGAQFF. CDR3 nucleotide sequence: TGTGCCAGCAGCTTAAATGGCGGGGGGGCACAGTTCTTC.

V and J are TRBV4-1 and TRBJ1-1; unclear D gene. V was shortened by 0 bases and J by 4 bases, with 6 bases between the two germline ends. The CDR3 is 13 residues long. Germline-derived CDR1 and CDR2 are MGHRA and YSYEKL. The DNA for the CDR3 is TGCGCCAGCAGCCAAGAAGGGTCCACTGAAGCTTTCTTT. This sequence encodes CASSQEGSTEAFF.

This clonotype appeared once. As DNA, the CDR3 is TGTGCCAGCAGAACCGGGGAGGCCTATGGGGCTTTCTTT. Protein product: CASRTGEAYGAFF. The chain is built from TRBV6-6 and TRBJ1-1; D remains ambiguous. The germline V and J ends were trimmed by 6 bases and 11 bases, with 19 bases remaining between them. CDR3 size: 13 residues. The germline V gene encodes CDR1 MNHNY and CDR2 SVGAGI (reference sequence).

The V and J genes are TRBV28 and TRBJ2-7; the D is unclear. Per germline, CDR1 MDHEN and CDR2 SYDVKM. The CDR3 is made up of 12 amino acids. V was pared by 3 bases and J by 6 bases, with 9 bases between. In DNA, the CDR3 is TGTGCCAGCAGTTTTGAAGGTTCCGAGCAGTACTTC. Its translation: CASSFEGSEQYF.

This clonotype has a count of ten or more. V and J are TRBV7-8 and TRBJ2-3; the match to TRBD1 covers 8 bases. Trimming cost V 5 bases and J 1 base; bases outside gene matches: 2. Germline values: CDR1 SGHVS, CDR2 FQNEAQ. This CDR3 comprises 14 residues. CDR3 DNA: TGTGCCAGCAGCGAGGGACAGGGCACAGATACGCAGTATTTT. It is translated as CASSEGQGTDTQYF.

The chain combines TRBV6-4 with TRBJ2-1, with 9 positions matching TRBD1. This CDR3 spans 14 amino acids. Germline CDR1 and CDR2: MRHNA and SNTAGT. With V trimmed by 4 bases and J by 9 bases, 7 bases remained unmatched. The CDR3 DNA reads TGTGCCAGCAGTGTCGCCGGGACAGGGTCTGAGCAGTTCTTC. Translation gives CASSVAGTGSEQFF.

This clonotype was observed once. The junction departs from germline at one end; a sequencing error may be responsible. CDR3 sequence: CASRQGVGSPPHF. CDR3 bases: TGTGCCAGCCGGCAGGGAGTCGGCTCACCCCCCCACTTT. The gene calls are TRBV6-5 and TRBJ1-6; D possibly corresponds to TRBD1 (5 bases). The CDR3 is made up of 13 amino acids. Germline V lookup: CDR1 MNHEY, CDR2 SVGAGI.

This clonotype showed up just a few times. The chain joins TRBV20-1 to TRBJ2-3, with D possibly matching TRBD2 (5 bases). This CDR3 has 14 amino acids. Germline V gene data show CDR1 as DFQATT and CDR2 as SNEGSKA (reference sequence). V was clipped by 5 bases and J by 0 bases, with 12 bases between them. The CDR3 spells CSAPSGASTDTQYF. In nucleotides, the CDR3 is TGCAGTGCTCCGAGCGGTGCTAGCACAGATACGCAGTATTTT.

This clonotype is a singleton in its sample. CDR3 nucleotides: TGCAGTGCTAGAGATTTAACGGGAGGACAGAACACCGGGGAGCTGTTTTTT. This translates into CSARDLTGGQNTGELFF. The V call is TRBV20-1, the J call TRBJ2-2; TRBD2 matches at 7 bases. Looked up from germline, CDR1 is DFQATT and CDR2 is SNEGSKA (reference sequence). There are 17 residues in the CDR3. Germline trimming cut 0 bases from V and 1 base from J; bases unmatched to any gene: 8.

The chain combines TRBV7-2 with TRBJ2-7; D is undetermined. CDR1 SGHTA and CDR2 FQGNSA come from the germline V gene. The CDR3 totals 13 residues. With 6 bases removed from V and 2 bases from J, the gap between germline ends came to 11 bases. CDR3 nucleotide sequence: TGTGCCAGCAGGGACCCGAGAACCTACGAGCAGTACTTC. Its protein product is CASRDPRTYEQYF.

The rearrangement uses TRBV29-1 and TRBJ2-3; 12 positions match TRBD2. The V gene's germline CDR1 is SQVTM and CDR2 ANQGSEA. V shed 4 bases, J shed 3 bases, and the junction held 8 bases outside the gene matches. CDR3 length equals 16 residues. The CDR3 DNA is TGCAGCGTTGTGCTAGCGGGGGGGCCTGTGACAGATACGCAGTATTTT. Protein: CSVVLAGGPVTDTQYF.

The CDR3 region is CASSQQGAHYGYTF. The CDR3 nucleotides read TGTGCCAGCAGCCAACAGGGGGCTCACTATGGCTACACCTTC. The chain carries TRBV7-2 and TRBJ1-2; 9 bases match TRBD1. There are 14 residues in the CDR3. V dropped 5 bases and J dropped 3; count of bases not matched to a gene: 4. Germline V lookup: CDR1 SGHTA, CDR2 FQGNSA. Variable domain in full (rest from reference TRBV7-2 and TRBJ1-2): GAGVSQSPSNKVTEKGKDVELRCDPISGHTALYWYRQSLGQGLEFLIYFQGNSAPDKSGLPSDRFSAERTGGSVSTLTIQRTQQEDSAVYLCASSQQGAHYGYTFGSGTRLTVV.